This note documents a single T cell receptor beta chain sequence. Its antigen remains unidentified. Sequencing was performed with immunoSEQ multiplex PCR; in TCRdb, only in-frame clones are kept and a portion is missing. The sample shows some 60,000 clones, about 89% of them seen only once. This record belongs to a study of OX40 agonist ivuxolimab in advanced cancers. The CDR3 is 15 amino acids. V shed 0 bases and J shed 2 bases, with 9 bases lying between them. Per the germline V gene, CDR1 is MGHRA and CDR2 is YSYEKL. General observations from the study: Clonal expansion was seen in CD4+ and CD8+ blood T cells by week 6 at 0.1 to 3.0 mg/kg. Researchers report that CD8+ T cells had, on average, more expanded clones than CD4+.

This chain joins TRBV4-1 and TRBJ2-3; tentative D call: TRBD2 (5 bases). The input for sequencing was CD4+ or CD8+ T cells sorted from blood, taken in a trial of the OX40 agonist ivuxolimab. The clonotype originates from an adult with an advanced solid tumor such as melanoma, head and neck, liver or kidney cancer. CDR3: CASSQDPGYTDTQYF. The CDR3 DNA reads TGCGCCAGCAGCCAAGATCCGGGGTACACAGATACGCAGTATTTT.